Listed below are T cell receptor beta chains from one sample, sequenced in a study of identical twins. In TCRdb, the 5' RACE reads were re-called with MiXCR into one record per CDR3 protein. In the table there are some 560,000 distinct CDR3 sequences, around a tenth of which are singletons. These records were also assigned to another study, of yellow fever vaccine responses in identical twins.

What was sequenced was PBMCs. The receptors were gathered from a woman under 30 in good health. CDR3s include the opening cysteine and the closing phenylalanine or tryptophan. A D gene is named only where the DNA matches it firmly. Clone sizes are given selectively: once, few, many, or a class where the clone is expanded.

V,J,D,size,DNA,CDR3
TRBV5-1,TRBJ2-7,TRBD2,-,TGCGCCAGCAGAGGTAGCGGGAGTAACGAGCAGTACTTC,CASRGSGSNEQYF
TRBV6-4,TRBJ2-1,TRBD2,few,TGTGCCAGCAGTGACTTAGGACTAGCTGGTGAGCAGTTCTTC,CASSDLGLAGEQFF
TRBV11-2,TRBJ2-2,-,-,TGTGCCAGCAGCTTAACCATCGGGGAGCTGTTTTTT,CASSLTIGELFF
TRBV12-3/TRBV12-4,TRBJ2-1,TRBD1,few,TGTGCCAGCAGAGGAAGAGGGGGCATTTACAATGAGCAGTTCTTC,CASRGRGGIYNEQFF
TRBV7-2,TRBJ1-2,-,few,TGTGCCAGCAGCTTAACAGGTTCCTATGGCTACACCTTC,CASSLTGSYGYTF
TRBV20-1,TRBJ2-7,-,-,TGCAGTGCTACAAAGGGACTGAGCTACGAGCAGTACTTC,CSATKGLSYEQYF
TRBV2,TRBJ1-1,-,many,TGTGCCAGCAGGGAGGACAGATTGAACACTGAAGCTTTCTTT,CASREDRLNTEAFF
TRBV20-1,TRBJ2-1,-,-,TGCAGTGCTACACCTTACGGCGACCACAATGAGCAGTTCTTC,CSATPYGDHNEQFF
TRBV5-1,TRBJ2-5,TRBD2,few,TGCGCCAGCGCGGGGGGCACTTACCAAGAGACCCAGTACTTC,CASAGGTYQETQYF
TRBV18,TRBJ2-5,-,many,TGTGCCAGCTCACCACCCGCAGAGACCCAGTACTTC,CASSPPAETQYF
TRBV7-3,TRBJ2-7,TRBD1,few,TGTGCCAGCAGCTTAACCGGGACAGGGGTCAACGAGCAGTACTTC,CASSLTGTGVNEQYF
TRBV4-2,TRBJ1-2,-,-,TGTGCCAGCAGCCCCGGGCTCCTCTATGGCTACACCTTC,CASSPGLLYGYTF
TRBV7-9,TRBJ2-7,TRBD1,-,TGTGCCAGCAGTACCCGGGACAGTACGGACGAGCAGTACTTC,CASSTRDSTDEQYF
TRBV10-3,TRBJ2-3,-,-,TGTGCCATCGGCCAACGCACAGATACGCAGTATTTT,CAIGQRTDTQYF
TRBV3-1,TRBJ2-1,-,few,TGTGCCAGCAGCCAAAATCAGCTCAATGAGCAGTTCTTC,CASSQNQLNEQFF
TRBV12-3/TRBV12-4,TRBJ2-1,-,few,TGTGCCAGCAGTTTACGGCGGGGAGACTACAATGAGCAGTTCTTC,CASSLRRGDYNEQFF
TRBV12-3/TRBV12-4,TRBJ2-5,-,many,TGTGCCAGCAGTTTAGGGACATACCTAGAGACCCAGTACTTC,CASSLGTYLETQYF